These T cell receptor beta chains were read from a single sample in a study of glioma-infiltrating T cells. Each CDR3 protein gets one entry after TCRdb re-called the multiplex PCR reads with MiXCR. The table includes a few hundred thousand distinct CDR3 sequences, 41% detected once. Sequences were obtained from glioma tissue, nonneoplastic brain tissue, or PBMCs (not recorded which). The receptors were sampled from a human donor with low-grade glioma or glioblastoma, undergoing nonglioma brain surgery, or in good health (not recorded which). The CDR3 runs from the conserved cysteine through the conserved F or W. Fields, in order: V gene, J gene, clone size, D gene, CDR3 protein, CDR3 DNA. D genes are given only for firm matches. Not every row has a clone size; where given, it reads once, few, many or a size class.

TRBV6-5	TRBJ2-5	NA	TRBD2	CASGSSPRHLAGGGETQYF	TGTGCCAGCGGTTCCTCCCCACGCCATCTAGCGGGAGGAGGAGAGACCCAGTACTTC
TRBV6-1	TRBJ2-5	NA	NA	CASSGRAGRLGTQYF	TGTGCCAGCAGTGGAAGGGCGGGTAGGCTTGGGACCCAGTACTTC
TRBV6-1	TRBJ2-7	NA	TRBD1	CASRRRQGFQPEPYEQYF	TGTGCCAGCAGGAGGAGACAGGGGTTCCAGCCAGAGCCCTACGAGCAGTACTTC
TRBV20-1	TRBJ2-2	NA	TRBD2	CSATTGTSRNTGELFF	TGCAGTGCGACGACCGGGACTAGCCGTAACACCGGGGAGCTGTTTTTT
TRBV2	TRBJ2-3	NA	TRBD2	CASSERLSGLAESDTQYF	TGTGCCAGCAGTGAAAGGCTCTCGGGACTAGCGGAGTCAGATACGCAGTATTTT
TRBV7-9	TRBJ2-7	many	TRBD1	CASSLLRGPSYEQYF	TGTGCCAGCAGCTTGTTAAGGGGGCCTTCCTACGAGCAGTACTTC
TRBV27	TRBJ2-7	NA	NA	CASSFLAQSSYEQYF	TGTGCCAGCAGTTTTCTAGCGCAGAGCTCCTACGAGCAGTACTTC
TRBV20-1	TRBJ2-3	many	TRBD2	CSARWTSGYTDTQYF	TGCAGTGCTAGATGGACTAGCGGATACACAGATACGCAGTATTTT
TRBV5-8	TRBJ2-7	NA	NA	CASRSRRGFYEQYF	TGTGCCAGCAGATCACGACGCGGGTTCTACGAGCAGTACTTC
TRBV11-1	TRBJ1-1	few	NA	CASALGINTEAFF	TGTGCCAGCGCCCTTGGTATTAACACTGAAGCTTTCTTT
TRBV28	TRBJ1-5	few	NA	CASSSQPDPARAQHF	TGTGCCAGCAGTTCCCAGCCTGACCCCGCCAGAGCCCAGCATTTT
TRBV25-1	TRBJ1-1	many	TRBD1	CASSSPGTGNTEAFF	TGTGCCAGCAGTTCCCCCGGGACAGGGAACACTGAAGCTTTCTTT
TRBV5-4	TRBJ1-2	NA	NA	CASSSGRQAAGYGYTF	TGTGCCAGCAGCTCGGGCCGGCAGGCCGCGGGCTATGGCTACACCTTC
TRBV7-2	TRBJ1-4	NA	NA	CASSLVVGLAYEKLFF	TGTGCCAGCAGCTTAGTAGTTGGATTGGCATATGAAAAACTGTTTTTT
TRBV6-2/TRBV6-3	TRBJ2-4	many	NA	CASTEDGFQNIQYF	TGTGCCAGCACCGAGGACGGATTCCAAAACATTCAGTACTTC
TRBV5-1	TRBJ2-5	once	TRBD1	CASSLGTGSGQETQYF	TGCGCCAGCAGCTTGGGGACAGGGTCGGGGCAAGAGACCCAGTACTTC
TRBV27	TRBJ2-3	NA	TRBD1	CASSVTGRGQGADTQYF	TGTGCCAGCAGTGTCACCGGCCGGGGACAGGGGGCAGATACGCAGTATTTT
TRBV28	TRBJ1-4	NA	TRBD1	CASSSTGSLREKLFF	TGTGCCAGCAGTTCGACAGGGTCGCTGAGGGAAAAACTGTTTTTT
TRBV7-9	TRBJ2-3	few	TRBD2	CASSLLAGLTDTQYF	TGTGCCAGCAGCTTACTAGCGGGACTTACAGATACGCAGTATTTT
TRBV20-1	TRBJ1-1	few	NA	CSARDVVGYTGAFF	TGCAGTGCTAGAGATGTGGTGGGATACACTGGAGCTTTCTTT
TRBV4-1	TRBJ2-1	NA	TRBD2	CASSPGLAGLVSSYNEQFF	TGCGCCAGCAGCCCGGGACTAGCGGGCCTGGTGAGCTCCTACAATGAGCAGTTCTTC
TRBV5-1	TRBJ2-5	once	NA	CASSLRSRGSETQYF	TGCGCCAGCAGCCTACGGAGTAGAGGTTCGGAGACCCAGTACTTC
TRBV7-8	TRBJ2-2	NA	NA	CASSLDKNTGELFF	TGTGCCAGCAGCTTAGACAAGAACACCGGGGAGCTGTTTTTT
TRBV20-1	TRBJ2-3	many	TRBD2	CSARDRASGPTDTQYF	TGCAGTGCTAGAGATCGAGCTAGCGGACCCACAGATACGCAGTATTTT
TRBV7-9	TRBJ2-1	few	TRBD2	CASSASGRNNEQFF	TGTGCCAGCAGCGCGAGCGGGAGGAACAATGAGCAGTTCTTC
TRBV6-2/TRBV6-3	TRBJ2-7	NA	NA	CVSSYGLLYEQYF	TGTGTCAGCAGTTACGGGCTTCTCTACGAGCAGTACTTC
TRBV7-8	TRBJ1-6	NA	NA	CASSLVVSSYNSPTHF	TGTGCCAGCAGCTTAGTCGTGAGCTCCTATAATTCACCCACCCACTTT
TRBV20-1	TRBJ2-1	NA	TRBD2	CSASSTRLADSYNEQFF	TGCAGTGCTAGCAGCACAAGGCTAGCGGACTCCTACAATGAGCAGTTCTTC
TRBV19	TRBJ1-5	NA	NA	CTSSQGFDQPQHF	TGTACCTCGAGCCAAGGGTTCGATCAGCCCCAGCATTTT
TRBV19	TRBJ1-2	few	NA	CASNPRQVTYGYTF	TGTGCCAGTAACCCGAGACAGGTTACCTATGGCTACACCTTC
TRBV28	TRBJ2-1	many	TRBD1	CASSPGTGDNEQFF	TGTGCCAGCAGTCCTGGGACAGGGGACAATGAGCAGTTCTTC